This TCR beta chain comes out of a study of T cell responses to AZD1222 COVID-19 vaccine. Study summary: Pooled in the analysis were second doses at about 4 or about 12 weeks.

This CDR3 spans 16 amino acids. The germline gives CDR1 SGHRS, CDR2 YFSETQ. The junction had 11 bases not matched to a gene; V was cut back by 4 bases and J by 4 bases. Clones were sequenced by immunoSEQ multiplex PCR, and TCRdb holds only the in-frame ones, with some missing. The table has around 150,000 clones, approximately 94% seen once. Study-level findings and limits: The donors showed a predominance of white British ancestry and of females, with possible underestimation of clonal diversity.

Concerning this clone itself: The antigen remains undetermined.

The specimen was peripheral blood, collected on day 0 of AZD1222 vaccination. The sequence was obtained from an adult in good health. This sequence joins TRBV5-1 and TRBJ1-1; 9 bases match TRBD1. CDR3 sequence: CASSLRQGDVGTEAFF. In DNA form, the CDR3 reads TGCGCCAGCAGCCTAAGACAGGGGGATGTCGGCACTGAAGCTTTCTTT.